Listed here are 14 T cell receptor beta chains from one sample, sequenced in a study of a mutant IDH1 vaccine in newly diagnosed glioma. Sequencing was performed with immunoSEQ multiplex PCR; in TCRdb, only in-frame clones are kept and a portion is missing. The data hold about 92,000 clones, with roughly four fifths observed a single time. The time point is: baseline, week 1 (first vaccination visit). This sample's treatment: pre-vaccination baseline after standard-of-care therapy. Sequences were derived from PBMCs, sampled from a glioma patient treated with radiotherapy, temozolomide or both. These receptors originate from a woman in her 50s with glioma.

The chain joins TRBV5-1 to TRBJ1-6, with D hard to call. The CDR3 contains 13 residues. Trimming pared 3 bases from V and 6 bases from J, leaving 7 bases between. In germline, CDR1 is SGHRS, CDR2 YFSETQ. Here the CDR3 DNA reads TGCGCCAGCAGCTCAGCTTCTAATTCACCCCTCCACTTT. It codes for CASSSASNSPLHF.

Concerning this clone itself: Sequence at one end of the junction differs from germline and may be a read error. The V call is TRBV5-4, the J call TRBJ2-2; 9 nucleotides match TRBD1. The CDR3 contains 18 residues. The germline gives CDR1 SGHNT, CDR2 YYREEE (reference sequence). This CDR3 reads CRCNKQGAGYENTGELFF. As DNA, the CDR3 is TGCCGGTGTAACAAACAGGGGGCTGGTTATGAAAACACCGGGGAGCTGTTTTTT.

The rearrangement uses TRBV30 and TRBJ2-2; a weak D match, TRBD1 (6 bases). In germline, CDR1 is GTSNPN, CDR2 SVGIG (reference sequence). CDR3 length: 15 residues. The V gene lost 0 bases and the J gene lost 4 bases, with 12 bases spanning the gap. DNA for the CDR3: TGTGCCTGGAGTGTAACAGGGTTGGGCACCGGGGAGCTGTTTTTT. This translates into CAWSVTGLGTGELFF.

Notes on this clone: The same CDR3 can be traced to other DNA sequences in this sample. The V and J genes are TRBV5-6 and TRBJ1-1, with no clear D. The germline V and J ends were trimmed by 4 bases and 2 bases, with 3 bases remaining between them. CDR3 size: 11 residues. Germline CDR1 reads SGHDT; CDR2 reads YYEEEE. DNA of the CDR3: TGTGCCAGCAGCAAAAACACTGAAGCTTTCTTT. Translated: CASSKNTEAFF.

J is TRBJ2-3 and V is TRBV29-1; 7 bases match TRBD2. The CDR3 consists of 13 residues. The J segment lost 3 bases and the V segment lost 6 bases, leaving 6 bases of the junction unmatched. Germline V lookup: CDR1 SQVTM, CDR2 ANQGSEA. CDR3 DNA: TGCAGCGTGGAACTAGCGTTAACAGATACGCAGTATTTT. Encoded protein: CSVELALTDTQYF.

The table lists this clone with a few counts. V usage is TRBV27 and J usage is TRBJ2-7; the D gene is possibly TRBD1 (5 bases). The CDR3 has 13 residues. From germline, CDR1 is MNHEY and CDR2 SMNVEV (reference sequence). Trimming removed 3 bases at V and 7 bases at J, with 13 bases between. CDR3 protein: CASSFAQGNEQYF. In DNA form, the CDR3 reads TGTGCCAGCAGTTTCGCTCAGGGAAATGAGCAGTACTTC.

This chain links TRBV27 with TRBJ1-5; 7 bases are shared with TRBD1. This CDR3 has 16 amino acids. V lost 5 bases and J lost 6; bases outside the gene matches: 13. Germline V gives CDR1 MNHEY, CDR2 SMNVEV (reference sequence). The CDR3 sequence: CASSPYSGQRPQPQHF. Here the CDR3 DNA reads TGTGCCAGCAGTCCATATTCGGGACAGAGGCCTCAGCCCCAGCATTTT.

The chain has TRBV19 and TRBJ1-2; D is unclear. Germline assignment: CDR1 LNHDA and CDR2 SQIVND (reference sequence). CDR3 length: 15 residues. Trimming stripped 3 bases from V and 0 bases from J, with 11 bases between. The CDR3 bases are TGTGCCAGTAGTATGAGGCAGGCCTCTAACTATGGCTACACCTTC. This translates into CASSMRQASNYGYTF.

The J gene is TRBJ1-2, the V gene TRBV6-1, with D uncertain. CDR3 length: 15 amino acids. With 6 bases removed from V and 5 bases from J, the gap between germline ends came to 19 bases. The germline V gene encodes CDR1 MNHNS and CDR2 SASEGT. Here the CDR3 reads CASSATAEGTYGYTF. The CDR3 bases are TGTGCCAGCAGCGCCACAGCGGAAGGAACATATGGCTACACCTTC.

This rearrangement joins TRBV2 to TRBJ2-2; D is unclear. The length of the CDR3 is 13 residues. V lost 4 bases and J lost 5, with 8 bases in between. CDR1 is SNHLY and CDR2 is FYNNEI in the germline V gene. The CDR3 loop reads CASSGVPTGELFF. CDR3 in DNA: TGTGCCAGCAGTGGGGTTCCGACCGGGGAGCTGTTTTTT.

This chain connects TRBV11-2 to TRBJ2-1; D tentatively reads TRBD1 or TRBD2 (5 bases each). V was shortened by 5 bases and J by 0 bases, with 14 bases between the two germline ends. Per germline, CDR1 SGHAT and CDR2 FQNNGV. The CDR3 runs 16 residues. The CDR3 coding sequence is TGTGCCAGCAGCCCCGGACTTGACAGCTCCTACAATGAGCAGTTCTTC. Translated: CASSPGLDSSYNEQFF. The whole variable domain, remainder taken from reference TRBV11-2 and TRBJ2-1, is EAGVAQSPRYKIIEKRQSVAFWCNPISGHATLYWYQQILGQGPKLLIQFQNNGVVDDSQLPKDRFSAERLKGVDSTLKIQPAKLEDSAVYLCASSPGLDSSYNEQFFGPGTRLTVL.

The chain has TRBV11-3 and TRBJ2-7; maybe TRBD1 (6 bases). The V and J ends lost 5 bases and 5 bases respectively, with 19 bases between them. This CDR3 has 15 amino acids. Germline assignment: CDR1 SGHNT and CDR2 YENEEA. The CDR3, as DNA: TGTGCCAGCAGCCCACGGACAGACGGACGGAACGAGCAGTACTTC. It yields the protein CASSPRTDGRNEQYF.

The chain uses TRBV7-9 and TRBJ1-1; maybe TRBD1 (5 bases). Looked up from germline, CDR1 is SEHNR and CDR2 is FQNEAQ (reference sequence). CDR3 size: 15 residues. Between the trimmed V and J ends, which lost 1 base and 5 bases, there was a span of 14 bases. CDR3 sequence reads: CASSLGTSGGTEAFF. The CDR3 DNA reads TGTGCCAGCAGCTTAGGGACGTCCGGGGGGACTGAAGCTTTCTTT.

The chain couples TRBV7-9 to TRBJ2-7; 9 nucleotides line up with TRBD1. J was trimmed by 2 bases and V by 1 base; bases with no gene match: 6. Germline CDR1 reads SEHNR; CDR2 reads FQNEAQ (reference sequence). The CDR3 contains 16 residues. The DNA for the CDR3 is TGTGCCAGCAGCTTAGGCGGGACAGGGTTGGCCTACGAGCAGTACTTC. Its protein product is CASSLGGTGLAYEQYF.